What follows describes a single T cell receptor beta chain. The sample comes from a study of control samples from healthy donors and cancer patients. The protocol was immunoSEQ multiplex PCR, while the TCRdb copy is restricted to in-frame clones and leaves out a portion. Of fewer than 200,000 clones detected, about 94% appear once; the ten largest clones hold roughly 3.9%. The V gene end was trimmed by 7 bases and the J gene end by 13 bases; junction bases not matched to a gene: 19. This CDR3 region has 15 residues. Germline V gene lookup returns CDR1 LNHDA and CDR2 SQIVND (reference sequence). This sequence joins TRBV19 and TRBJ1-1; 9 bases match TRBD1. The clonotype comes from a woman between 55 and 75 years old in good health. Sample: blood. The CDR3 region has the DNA TGTGCCAGTATAATACCCGGAACAGGGGGCAGTCGGGTTTTCTTT. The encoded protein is CASIIPGTGGSRVFF.